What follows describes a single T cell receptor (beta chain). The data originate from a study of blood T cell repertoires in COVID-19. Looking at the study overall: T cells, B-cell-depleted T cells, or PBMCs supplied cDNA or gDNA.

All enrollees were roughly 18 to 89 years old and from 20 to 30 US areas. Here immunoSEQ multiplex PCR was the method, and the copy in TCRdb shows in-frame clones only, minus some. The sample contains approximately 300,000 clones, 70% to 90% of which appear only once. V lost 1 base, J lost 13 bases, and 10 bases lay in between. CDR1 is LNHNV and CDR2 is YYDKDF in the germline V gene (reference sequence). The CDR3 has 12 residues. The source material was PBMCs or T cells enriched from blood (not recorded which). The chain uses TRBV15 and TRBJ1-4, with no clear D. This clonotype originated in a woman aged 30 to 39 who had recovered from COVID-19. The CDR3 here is CATSRGEGLLFF. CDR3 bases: TGTGCCACCAGCAGAGGGGAGGGCCTACTGTTTTTT.